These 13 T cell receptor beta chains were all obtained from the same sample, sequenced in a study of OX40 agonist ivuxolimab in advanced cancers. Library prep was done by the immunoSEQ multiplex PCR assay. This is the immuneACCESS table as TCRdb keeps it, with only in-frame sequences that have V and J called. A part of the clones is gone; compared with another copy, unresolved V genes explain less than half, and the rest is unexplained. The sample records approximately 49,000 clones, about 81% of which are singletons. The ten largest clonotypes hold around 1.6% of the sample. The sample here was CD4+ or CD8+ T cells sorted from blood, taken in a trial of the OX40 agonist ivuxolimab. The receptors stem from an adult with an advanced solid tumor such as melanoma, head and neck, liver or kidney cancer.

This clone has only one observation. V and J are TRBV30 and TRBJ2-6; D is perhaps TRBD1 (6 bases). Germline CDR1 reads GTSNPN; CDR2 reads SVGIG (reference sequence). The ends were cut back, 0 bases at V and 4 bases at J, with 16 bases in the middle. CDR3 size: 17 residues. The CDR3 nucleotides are TGTGCCTGGAGTGTACAGGGTTCCGCGAGAGGGGCCAACGTCCTGACTTTC. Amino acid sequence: CAWSVQGSARGANVLTF. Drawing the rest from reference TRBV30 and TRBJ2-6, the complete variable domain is SQTIHQWPATLVQPVGSPLSLECTVEGTSNPNLYWYRQAAGRGLQLLFYSVGIGQISSEVPQNLSASRPQDRQFILSSKKLLLSDSGFYLCAWSVQGSARGANVLTFGAGSRLTVL.

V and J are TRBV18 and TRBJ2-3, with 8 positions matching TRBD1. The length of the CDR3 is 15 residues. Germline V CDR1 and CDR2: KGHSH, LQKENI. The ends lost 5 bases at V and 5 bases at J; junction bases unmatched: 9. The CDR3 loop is CASSFGQGRVDTQYF. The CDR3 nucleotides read TGTGCCAGCTCATTCGGACAGGGAAGGGTAGATACGCAGTATTTT.

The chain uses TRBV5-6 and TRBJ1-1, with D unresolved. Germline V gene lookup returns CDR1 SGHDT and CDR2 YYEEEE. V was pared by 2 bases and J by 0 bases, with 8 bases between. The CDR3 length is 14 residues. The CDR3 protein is CASSFVALNTEAFF. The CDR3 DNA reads TGTGCCAGCAGCTTTGTAGCTTTGAACACTGAAGCTTTCTTT. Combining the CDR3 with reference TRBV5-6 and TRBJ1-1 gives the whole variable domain DAGVTQSPTHLIKTRGQQVTLRCSPKSGHDTVSWYQQALGQGPQFIFQYYEEEERQRGNFPDRFSGHQFPNYSSELNVNALLLGDSALYLCASSFVALNTEAFFGQGTRLTVV.

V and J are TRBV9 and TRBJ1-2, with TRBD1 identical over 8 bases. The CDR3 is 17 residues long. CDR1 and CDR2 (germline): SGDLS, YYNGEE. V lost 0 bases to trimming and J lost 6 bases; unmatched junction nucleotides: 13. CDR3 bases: TGTGCCAGCAGCGTAGGAAGCGGACAGGGAAGTAAGGATGGCTACACCTTC. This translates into CASSVGSGQGSKDGYTF.

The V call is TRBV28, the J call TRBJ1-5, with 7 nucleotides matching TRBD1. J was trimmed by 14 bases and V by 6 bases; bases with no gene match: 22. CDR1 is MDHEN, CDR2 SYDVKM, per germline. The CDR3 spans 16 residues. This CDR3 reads CASSTPAISTGRGEHF. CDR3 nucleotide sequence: TGTGCCAGCAGCACTCCGGCTATTTCGACAGGGCGGGGGGAGCATTTT.

The CDR3: CASSSEQGGEAFF. CDR3 DNA: TGTGCCAGCAGCTCTGAACAGGGAGGGGAAGCTTTCTTT. V and J are TRBV7-9 and TRBJ1-1; D perhaps matches TRBD1 (6 bases). The V end lost 4 bases, the J end lost 8 bases, and 14 bases lay between the germline ends. The germline CDR1 and CDR2 sequences are SEHNR and FQNEAQ (reference sequence). The CDR3 is made up of 13 amino acids. The complete variable domain, with remaining parts taken from reference TRBV7-9 and TRBJ1-1, reads DTGVSQNPRHKITKRGQNVTFRCDPISEHNRLYWYRQTLGQGPEFLTYFQNEAQLEKSRLLSDRFSAERPKGSFSTLEIQRTEQGDSAMYLCASSSEQGGEAFFGQGTRLTVV.

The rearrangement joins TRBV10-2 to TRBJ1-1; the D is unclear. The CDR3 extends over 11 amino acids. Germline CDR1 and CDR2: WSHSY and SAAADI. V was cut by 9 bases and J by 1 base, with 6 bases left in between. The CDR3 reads CASVENTEAFF. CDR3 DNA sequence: TGCGCCAGTGTAGAGAACACTGAAGCTTTCTTT.

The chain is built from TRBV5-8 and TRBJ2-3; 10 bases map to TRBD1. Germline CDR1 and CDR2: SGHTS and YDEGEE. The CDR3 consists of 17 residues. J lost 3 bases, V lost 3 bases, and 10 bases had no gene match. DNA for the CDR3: TGTGCCAGCAGCTCAGACAGGGGGCGGGTTGGAACAGATACGCAGTATTTT. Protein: CASSSDRGRVGTDTQYF.

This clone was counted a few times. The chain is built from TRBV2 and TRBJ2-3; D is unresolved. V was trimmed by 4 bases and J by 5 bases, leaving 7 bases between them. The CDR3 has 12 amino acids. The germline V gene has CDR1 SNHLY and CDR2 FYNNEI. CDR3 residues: CASSVPRDTQYF. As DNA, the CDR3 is TGTGCCAGCAGTGTTCCACGAGATACGCAGTATTTT.

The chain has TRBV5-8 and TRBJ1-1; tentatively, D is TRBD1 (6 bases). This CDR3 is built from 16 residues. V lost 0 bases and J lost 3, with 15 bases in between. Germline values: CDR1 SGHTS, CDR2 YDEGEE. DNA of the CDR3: TGTGCCAGCAGCTTGGGGGACAACCTCGGGCACACTGAAGCTTTCTTT. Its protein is CASSLGDNLGHTEAFF.

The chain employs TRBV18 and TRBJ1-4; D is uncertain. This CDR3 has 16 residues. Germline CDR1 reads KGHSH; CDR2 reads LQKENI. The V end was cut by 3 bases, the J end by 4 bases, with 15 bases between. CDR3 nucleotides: TGTGCCAGCTCACCGAGGGAGCCAGGCGGTAATGAAAAACTGTTTTTT. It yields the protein CASSPREPGGNEKLFF.

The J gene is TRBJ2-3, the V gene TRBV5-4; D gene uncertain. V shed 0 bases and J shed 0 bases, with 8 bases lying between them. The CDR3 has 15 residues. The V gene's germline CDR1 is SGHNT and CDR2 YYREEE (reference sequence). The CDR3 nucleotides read TGTGCCAGCAGCTTGGGAGGTACTAGCACAGATACGCAGTATTTT. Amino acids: CASSLGGTSTDTQYF.

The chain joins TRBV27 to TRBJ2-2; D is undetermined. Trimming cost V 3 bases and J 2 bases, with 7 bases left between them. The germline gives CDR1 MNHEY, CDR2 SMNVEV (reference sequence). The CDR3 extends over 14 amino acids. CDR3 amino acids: CASSFGPNTGELFF. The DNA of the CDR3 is TGTGCCAGCAGTTTCGGCCCAAACACCGGGGAGCTGTTTTTT.